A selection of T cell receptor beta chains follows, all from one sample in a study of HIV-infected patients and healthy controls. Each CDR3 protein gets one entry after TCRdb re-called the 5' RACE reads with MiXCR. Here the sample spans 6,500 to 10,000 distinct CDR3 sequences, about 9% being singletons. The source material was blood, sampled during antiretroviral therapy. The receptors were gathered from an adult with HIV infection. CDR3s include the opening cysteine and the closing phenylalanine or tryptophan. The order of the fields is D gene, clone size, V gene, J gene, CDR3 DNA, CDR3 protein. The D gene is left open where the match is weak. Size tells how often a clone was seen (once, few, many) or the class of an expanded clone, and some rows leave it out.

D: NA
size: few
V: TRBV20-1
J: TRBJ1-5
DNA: TGCAGTGCTGGAGCGGGGGAGCGCCAGCCCCAGCATTTT
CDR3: CSAGAGERQPQHF

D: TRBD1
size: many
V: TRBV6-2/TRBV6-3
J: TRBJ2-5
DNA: TGTGCCAGCAGTTCCGTCCCCGGGACAGGGGAGACCCAGTACTTC
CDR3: CASSSVPGTGETQYF

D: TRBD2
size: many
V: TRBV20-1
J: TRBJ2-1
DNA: TGCAGTGCTCTAGCGGGGGGGAATGAGCAGTTCTTC
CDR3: CSALAGGNEQFF

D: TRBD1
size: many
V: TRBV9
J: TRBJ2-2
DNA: TGTGCCAGCAGCAAAGGGACAGGGGCGAACACCGGGGAGCTGTTTTTT
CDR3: CASSKGTGANTGELFF

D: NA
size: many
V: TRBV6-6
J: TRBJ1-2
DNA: TGTGCCAGCAGTTACACGCAGGGTGGCTACACCTTC
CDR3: CASSYTQGGYTF

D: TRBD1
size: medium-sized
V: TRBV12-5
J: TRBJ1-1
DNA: TGTGCTAGTGGTTTGCCACTTGACAGGGGGGGCACTGAAGCTTTCTTT
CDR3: CASGLPLDRGGTEAFF

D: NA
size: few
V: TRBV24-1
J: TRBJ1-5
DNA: TGTGCCACCAGTGATTTTGGGAATCAGCCCCAGCATTTT
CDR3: CATSDFGNQPQHF

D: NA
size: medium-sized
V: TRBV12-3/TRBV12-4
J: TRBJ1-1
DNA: TGTGCCAGCAGTGTCGGGGGATGGGGGAACACTGAAGCTTTCTTT
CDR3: CASSVGGWGNTEAFF

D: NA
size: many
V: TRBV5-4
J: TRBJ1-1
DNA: TGTGCCAGCAGCTTCCGGACATCTCGAGCTTTCTTT
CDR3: CASSFRTSRAFF

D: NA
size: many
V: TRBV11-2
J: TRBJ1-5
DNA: TGTGCCAGCAGCTTAGACAGAAATCAGCCCCAGCATTTT
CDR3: CASSLDRNQPQHF

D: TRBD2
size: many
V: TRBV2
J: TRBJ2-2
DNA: TGTGCCAGCAGAGGACTAGCGGGAGGGACCGGGGAGCTGTTTTTT
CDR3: CASRGLAGGTGELFF

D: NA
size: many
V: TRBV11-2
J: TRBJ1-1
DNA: TGTGCCAGCAGCCCGTACCGACGGGGGTATACTGAAGCTTTCTTT
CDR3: CASSPYRRGYTEAFF

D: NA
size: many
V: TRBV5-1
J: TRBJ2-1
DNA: TGCGCCAGCACCCTAGGTGGAGATGAGCAGTTCTTC
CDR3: CASTLGGDEQFF

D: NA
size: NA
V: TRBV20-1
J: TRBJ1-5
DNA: TGCAGTGCTCTCGGACAGACCAATCAGCCCCAGCATTTT
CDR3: CSALGQTNQPQHF

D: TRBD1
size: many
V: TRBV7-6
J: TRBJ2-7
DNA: TGTGCCAGCAGCTACAAGACAGGGGCATCCTACGAGCAGTACTTC
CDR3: CASSYKTGASYEQYF

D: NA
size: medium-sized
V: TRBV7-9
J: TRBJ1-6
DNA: TGTGCCAGCAGCCGCGAGGGCTCCCTCCACTTT
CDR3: CASSREGSLHF

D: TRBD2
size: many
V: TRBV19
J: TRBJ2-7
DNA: TGTGCCAGTAGTTCTGGACTAGCGCCTTTGATCGACGAGCAGTACTTC
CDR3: CASSSGLAPLIDEQYF

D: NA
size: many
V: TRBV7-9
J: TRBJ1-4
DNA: TGTGCCAGCAGCTTACAGGGAGGCGGAAAACTGTTTTTT
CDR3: CASSLQGGGKLFF

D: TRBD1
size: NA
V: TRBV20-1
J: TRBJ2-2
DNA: TGCAGTGCTCCTCGACAGGGGGGTACCGGGGAGCTGTTTTTT
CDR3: CSAPRQGGTGELFF

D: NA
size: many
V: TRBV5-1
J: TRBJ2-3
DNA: TGCGCCAGCAGCTTGGGGACTACATCTGATACGCAGTATTTT
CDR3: CASSLGTTSDTQYF

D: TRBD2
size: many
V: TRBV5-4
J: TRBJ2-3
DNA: TGTGCCAGCAGCTCGTCCATAGGACTAGCGGGGCGCACAGATACGCAGTATTTT
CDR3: CASSSSIGLAGRTDTQYF

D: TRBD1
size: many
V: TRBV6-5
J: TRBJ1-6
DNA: TGTGCCAGCAGTTACTCGATCCAGGGGGCGAGCTCCTATAATTCACCCCTCCACTTT
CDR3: CASSYSIQGASSYNSPLHF

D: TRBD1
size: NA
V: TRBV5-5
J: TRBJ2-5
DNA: TGTGCCAGCAGCTTGGCGGGACAGCAAGAGACCCAGTACTTC
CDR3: CASSLAGQQETQYF

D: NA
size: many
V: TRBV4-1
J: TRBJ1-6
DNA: TGCGCCAGCTGCACCGGGACGGAAAATTCACCCCTCCACTTT
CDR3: CASCTGTENSPLHF